This T cell receptor beta chain was sequenced for a study of patients and donors after allogeneic stem cell transplantation. TCRdb re-called the RT-PCR reads with MiXCR, one entry per CDR3 protein. The sample consists of approximately 250,000 distinct CDR3 sequences, roughly an eighth of them appearing once. This clonotype was recorded many times. Germline V gene lookup returns CDR1 SGHRS and CDR2 YFSETQ. The CDR3 covers 14 residues. Trimming took off 4 bases at V and 7 bases at J, with 17 bases between the two ends. The source is a human donor who was either an allogeneic HSCT recipient or a stem cell or donor lymphocyte infusion donor (not recorded which). It is not recorded whose cells these are; they may come from a transplant donor. V usage is TRBV5-1 and J usage is TRBJ1-1, with a possible D match to TRBD1 (6 bases). Sequencing input: blood, either unsorted or a sorted T cell fraction (not recorded which). The CDR3 bases are TGCGCCAGCAGCACCCGCGGTAGGGGGAGTGAAGCTTTCTTT. Encoded protein: CASSTRGRGSEAFF.